This T cell receptor beta chain was obtained from a study of blood T cells in healthy people across ages. Notes on the study in general: Researchers deemed the diversity estimates from one million T cells underestimates.

Primers used in a second PCR of about 7 to 11 cycles were a sample-barcoded 5' primer and a J-beta primer mix. The template-switch adaptor was a 5' adaptor with 12 random nucleotides. It tagged each cDNA molecule. TCRdb recomputed calls from the 5' RACE reads with MiXCR, one row per CDR3 protein. Of about 1.7 million distinct CDR3 sequences in the sample, under 30% are singletons; the top ten hold over 7%. This clonotype was counted a single time. The antigen remains undetermined. The CDR3 runs 18 residues. CDR1 and CDR2 (germline): SGDLS, YYNGEE. Germline trimming cut 1 base from V and 7 bases from J; bases unmatched to any gene: 13.

This clonotype was obtained from a woman aged 25 to 39 in good health. The V call is TRBV9, the J call TRBJ1-5, with 11 bases lining up with TRBD1. The specimen was blood. CDR3 sequence (DNA): TGTGCCAGCAGCGTACTTGCCGCGGACAGGGGGCTAAGGCAGCCCCAGCATTTT. Encoded protein: CASSVLAADRGLRQPQHF.